This TCR beta chain was retrieved from a study of Graves' ophthalmopathy and Graves' hyperthyroidism (dated by TCRdb to 2017 to 2018). About the investigation overall: Peripheral blood was collected at initial diagnosis, before any treatment. To explore V-J signatures that distinguish ophthalmopathy from hyperthyroidism, a discovery set of roughly 98 patients was enrolled, made up of 43 with ophthalmopathy and 57 with stable hyperthyroidism. In roughly six hyperthyroidism patients, the T-cell repertoire of thyroid tissue was compared with the T-cell repertoire of blood. An independent validation cohort was composed of some 19 hyperthyroidism patients and around 16 patients who later progressed from hyperthyroidism to ophthalmopathy. In total, some 140 blood samples were TCR-sequenced: fewer than 50 ophthalmopathy, roughly 80 hyperthyroidism and some 17 hyperthyroidism-to-ophthalmopathy patients. After sampling, hyperthyroidism patients received methimazole starting at 30 mg daily, and ophthalmopathy patients received high-dose intravenous methylprednisolone. To tell Graves' ophthalmopathy apart from Graves' hyperthyroidism, and to predict which patients would progress to ophthalmopathy, the study relied on TCR beta repertoire signatures. What the research found in general, with its limitations: In cross-validation, the 13-signature model distinguished ophthalmopathy from stable hyperthyroidism with 85% to 90% sensitivity and nearly 82% specificity, and in the test set the corresponding values were about 80% and 75%. In validation, the model predicted ophthalmopathy progression with over 60% sensitivity and roughly 72% specificity; 12 predicted patients were CT-confirmed with GO in a median of around 6 months. Sample size was not statistically predetermined, and group allocation was not concealed from the investigators. Most expanded thyroid clonotypes with frequency above 0.001 were also detected in blood, suggesting blood repertoires may reflect the thyroid immune response.

The CDR3 goes from the cysteine to the phenylalanine over 15 residues. Kept here is only the CDR3 DNA, which spans 45 bases and is read in frame from base 1. CDR1 and CDR2 are read off the germline V gene as SGDLS and YYNGEE. Trimming takes 0 bases from V and 10 bases from J, and the germline ends sit 14 bases apart. At least ten counts were recorded for this clonotype. Its binding antigen is unknown. It has no much larger one-base neighbor in the sample; base qualities were not kept. The ophthalmopathy patients had moderately to severely active disease, with a Clinical Activity Score of 3 or higher, a NOSPECS grade of 4 or higher, and a disease duration of less than 3 months. Patients were excluded if they had other autoimmune diseases, uncontrolled infections, pregnancy or lactation. Clinical symptoms, serum thyroxine, TRAb, thyroid ultrasound and orbital computed tomography formed the basis of the diagnosis. PBMCs were isolated from 7.5 to 10 ml of fresh peripheral blood by Ficoll-Paque density gradient centrifugation. Total RNA was extracted using Trizol reagent, and RNA quality was checked on an Agilent 2100 Bioanalyzer.

For repertoire sequencing, TCR beta CDR3 regions were amplified from RNA transcripts. The first round of RT-PCR was done with HTBI primers and the Qiagen OneStep RT-PCR kit, and was followed by a second round of multiplex PCR, then size selection and purification. The libraries underwent paired-end sequencing with 100 bp reads on an Illumina HiSeq2000. The authors' analysis ran thus. SOAPnuke was used to process the reads, removing any read that contained adapters or uncalled bases, had a mean Phred below 15, or lacked an exact match to the constant primer or identifier. COPE v1.2.5 was used to merge high-quality paired reads. Clonotypes were defined as unique nucleotide sequences and were aligned to IMGT TRB V, D and J references using MiTCR v1.1. Only V-J combinations with frequency above 0.0001 were analysed, covering around 99% of repertoires. For each V-J combination, a TCR clonal expansion and chaos score was defined as F50 clonal expansion divided by the chaos observed in the TCRdist matrix. Welch's t-statistics and random forest were used to narrow the features down to more than 10 V-J combinations, which were then fed into a naive Bayes classifier. The Morisita-Horn index was used to measure how similar the thyroid and blood repertoires were. The public sequencing data were trimmed at Q25 with fastp and processed into clonotypes with MiXCR by TCRdb, which kept only in-frame beta chains. For every CDR3 protein sequence, its rows merge into one entry that carries the most common genes and DNA. These V and J calls are TCRdb output, not the study's own analysis. The sample data list more than 550,000 distinct CDR3 sequences, and under 50% of these were observed just once. Clones ranked in the top ten supply 3% to 4% of the sample.

The TCR originated in an adult man with Graves' ophthalmopathy. Recombination joined TRBV9 with TRBJ1-6; 5 matching bases give a weak D call of TRBD1. The material sequenced was peripheral blood. Here is the DNA: TGTGCCAGCAGCGTAGGGCTAGGGGATGGATCACCCCTCCACTTT. It codes for CASSVGLGDGSPLHF.